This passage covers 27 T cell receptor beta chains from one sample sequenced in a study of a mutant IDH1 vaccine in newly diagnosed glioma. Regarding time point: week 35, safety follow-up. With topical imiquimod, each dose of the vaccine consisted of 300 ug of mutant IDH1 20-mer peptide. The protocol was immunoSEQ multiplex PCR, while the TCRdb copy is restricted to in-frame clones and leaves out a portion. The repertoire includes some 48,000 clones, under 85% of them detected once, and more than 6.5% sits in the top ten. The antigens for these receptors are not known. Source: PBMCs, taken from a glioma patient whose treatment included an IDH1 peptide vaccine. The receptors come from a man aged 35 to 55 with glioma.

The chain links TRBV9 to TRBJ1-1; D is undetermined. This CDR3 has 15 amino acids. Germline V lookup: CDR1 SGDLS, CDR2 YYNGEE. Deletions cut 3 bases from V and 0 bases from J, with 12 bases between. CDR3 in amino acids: CASSGGSGMNTEAFF. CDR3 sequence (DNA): TGTGCCAGCAGCGGCGGGAGTGGGATGAACACTGAAGCTTTCTTT.

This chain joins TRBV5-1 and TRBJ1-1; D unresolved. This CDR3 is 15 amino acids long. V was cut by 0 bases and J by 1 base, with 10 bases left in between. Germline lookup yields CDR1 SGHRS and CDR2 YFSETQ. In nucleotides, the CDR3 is TGCGCCAGCAGCTTGGCCGGACGGAAGAACACTGAAGCTTTCTTT. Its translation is CASSLAGRKNTEAFF. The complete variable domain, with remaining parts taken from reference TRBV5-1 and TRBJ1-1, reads KAGVTQTPRYLIKTRGQQVTLSCSPISGHRSVSWYQQTPGQGLQFLFEYFSETQRNKGNFPGRFSGRQFSNSRSEMNVSTLELGDSALYLCASSLAGRKNTEAFFGQGTRLTVV.

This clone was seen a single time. In nucleotides, the CDR3 is TGTGCCAGCAGTGCTCTCCCGGGACAGGGGGCGCGTGAGCAGTACTTC. This encodes CASSALPGQGAREQYF. The V gene is TRBV6-1, the J gene TRBJ2-7, with TRBD1 matching over 12 bases. Germline loops: CDR1 MNHNS, CDR2 SASEGT. This CDR3 has 16 amino acids. Trimming took 4 bases from V and 7 from J; bases not matched to a gene: 11.

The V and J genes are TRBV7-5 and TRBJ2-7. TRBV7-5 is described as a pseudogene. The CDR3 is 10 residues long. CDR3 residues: CVRSGYEQYF. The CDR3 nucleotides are TGTGTCAGAAGCGGATACGAGCAGTACTTC.

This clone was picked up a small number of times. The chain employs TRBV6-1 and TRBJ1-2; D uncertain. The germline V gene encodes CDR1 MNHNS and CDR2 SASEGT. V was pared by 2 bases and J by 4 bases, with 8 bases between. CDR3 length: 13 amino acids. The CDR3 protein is CASSEREIYGYTF. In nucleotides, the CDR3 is TGTGCCAGCAGTGAAAGGGAAATCTATGGCTACACCTTC.

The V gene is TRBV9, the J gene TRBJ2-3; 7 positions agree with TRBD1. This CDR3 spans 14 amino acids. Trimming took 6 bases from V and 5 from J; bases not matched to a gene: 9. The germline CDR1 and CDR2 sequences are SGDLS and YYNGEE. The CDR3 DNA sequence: TGTGCCAGCACCCGAGGGGGCCCACAAGATACGCAGTATTTT. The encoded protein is CASTRGGPQDTQYF.

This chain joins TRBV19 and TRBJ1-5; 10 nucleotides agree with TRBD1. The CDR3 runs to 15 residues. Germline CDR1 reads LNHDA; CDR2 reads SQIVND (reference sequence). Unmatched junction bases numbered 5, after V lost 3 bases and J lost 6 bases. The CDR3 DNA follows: TGTGCCAGTAGTATGGGACAGGGGAAGAGTCAGCCCCAGCATTTT. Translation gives CASSMGQGKSQPQHF. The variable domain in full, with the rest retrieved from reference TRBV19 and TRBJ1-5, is DGGITQSPKYLFRKEGQNVTLSCEQNLNHDAMYWYRQDPGQGLRLIYYSQIVNDFQKGDIAEGYSVSREKKESFPLTVTSAQKNPTAFYLCASSMGQGKSQPQHFGDGTRLSIL.

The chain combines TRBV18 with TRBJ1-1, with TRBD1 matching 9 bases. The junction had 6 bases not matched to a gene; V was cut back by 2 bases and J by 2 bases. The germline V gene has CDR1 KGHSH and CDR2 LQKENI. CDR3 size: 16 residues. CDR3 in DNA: TGTGCCAGCTCACCAACACAGGGGGCGCTTAACACTGAAGCTTTCTTT. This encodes CASSPTQGALNTEAFF.

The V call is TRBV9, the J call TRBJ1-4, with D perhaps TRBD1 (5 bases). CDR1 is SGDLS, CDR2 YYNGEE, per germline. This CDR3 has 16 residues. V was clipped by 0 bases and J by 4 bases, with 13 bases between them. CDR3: CASSVGGTDHNEKLFF. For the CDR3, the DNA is TGTGCCAGCAGCGTAGGCGGGACGGACCATAATGAAAAACTGTTTTTT.

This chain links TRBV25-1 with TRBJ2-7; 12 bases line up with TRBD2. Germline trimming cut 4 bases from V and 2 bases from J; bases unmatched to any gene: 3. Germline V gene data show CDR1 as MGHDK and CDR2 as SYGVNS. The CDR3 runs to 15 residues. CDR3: CASSATSGGTYEQYF. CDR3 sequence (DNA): TGTGCCAGCAGTGCGACTAGCGGGGGTACCTACGAGCAGTACTTC.

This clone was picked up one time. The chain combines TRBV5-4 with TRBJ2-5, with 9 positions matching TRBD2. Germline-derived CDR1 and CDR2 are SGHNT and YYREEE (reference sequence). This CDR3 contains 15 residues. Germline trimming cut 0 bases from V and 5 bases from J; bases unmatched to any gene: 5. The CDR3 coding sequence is TGTGCCAGCAGCTTGGCGGGGCTAGCGGGGGAGACCCAGTACTTC. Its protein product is CASSLAGLAGETQYF.

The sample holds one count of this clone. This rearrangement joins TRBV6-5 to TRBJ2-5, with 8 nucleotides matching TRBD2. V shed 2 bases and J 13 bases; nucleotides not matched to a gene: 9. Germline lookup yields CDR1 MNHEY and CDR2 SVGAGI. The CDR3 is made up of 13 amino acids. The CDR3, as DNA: TGTGCCAGCAGTTACAGCCTCGGGGGGGCCGCGTACTTC. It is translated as CASSYSLGGAAYF.

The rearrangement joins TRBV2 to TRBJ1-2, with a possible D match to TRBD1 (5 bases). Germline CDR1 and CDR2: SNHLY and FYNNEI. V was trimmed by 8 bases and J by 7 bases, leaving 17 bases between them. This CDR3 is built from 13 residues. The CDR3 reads CASGVGGSGGYTF. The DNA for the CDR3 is TGTGCCAGCGGGGTCGGGGGATCCGGTGGCTACACCTTC.

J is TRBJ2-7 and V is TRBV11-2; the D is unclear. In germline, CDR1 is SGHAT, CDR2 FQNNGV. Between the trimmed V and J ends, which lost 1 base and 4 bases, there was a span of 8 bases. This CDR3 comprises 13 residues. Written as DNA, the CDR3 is TGTGCCAGCAGCTTAGGTACCCCTTACGAGCAGTACTTC. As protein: CASSLGTPYEQYF.

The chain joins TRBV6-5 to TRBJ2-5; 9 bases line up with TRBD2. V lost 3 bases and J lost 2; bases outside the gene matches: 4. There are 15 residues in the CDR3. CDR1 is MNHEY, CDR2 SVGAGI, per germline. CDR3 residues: CASSYRSGGQETQYF. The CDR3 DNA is TGTGCCAGCAGTTATCGTAGCGGGGGACAAGAGACCCAGTACTTC.

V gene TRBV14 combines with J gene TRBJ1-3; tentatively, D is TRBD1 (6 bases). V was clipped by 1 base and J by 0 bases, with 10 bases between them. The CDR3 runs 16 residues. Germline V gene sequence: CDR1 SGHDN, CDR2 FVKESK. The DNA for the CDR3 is TGTGCCAGCAGCCAAGGGACAGTACTCTCTGGAAACACCATATATTTT. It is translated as CASSQGTVLSGNTIYF.

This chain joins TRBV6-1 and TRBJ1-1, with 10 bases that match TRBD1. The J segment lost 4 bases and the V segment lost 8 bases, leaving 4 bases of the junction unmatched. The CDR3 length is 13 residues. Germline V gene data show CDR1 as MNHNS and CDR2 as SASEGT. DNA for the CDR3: TGTGCCAGCTGGTGGACAGGGGGCACTGAAGCTTTCTTT. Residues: CASWWTGGTEAFF.

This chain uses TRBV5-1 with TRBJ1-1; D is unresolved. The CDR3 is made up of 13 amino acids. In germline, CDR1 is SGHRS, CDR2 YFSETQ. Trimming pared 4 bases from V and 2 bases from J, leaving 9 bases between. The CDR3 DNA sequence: TGCGCCAGCAGCCCGCTAGGTAACACTGAAGCTTTCTTT. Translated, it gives CASSPLGNTEAFF.

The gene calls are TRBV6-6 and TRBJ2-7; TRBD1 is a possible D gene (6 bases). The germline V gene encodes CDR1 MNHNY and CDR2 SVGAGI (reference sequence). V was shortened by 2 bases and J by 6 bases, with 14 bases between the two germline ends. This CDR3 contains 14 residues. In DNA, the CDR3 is TGTGCCAGCAGTTACGGACAGCCGTTAGGCGAGCAGTACTTC. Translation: CASSYGQPLGEQYF.

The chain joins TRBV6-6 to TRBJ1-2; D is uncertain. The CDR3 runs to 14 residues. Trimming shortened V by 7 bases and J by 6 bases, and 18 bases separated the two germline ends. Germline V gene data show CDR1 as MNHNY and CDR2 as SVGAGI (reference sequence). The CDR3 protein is CASTHGGKVDGYTF. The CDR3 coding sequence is TGTGCCAGCACCCACGGAGGGAAGGTCGATGGCTACACCTTC.

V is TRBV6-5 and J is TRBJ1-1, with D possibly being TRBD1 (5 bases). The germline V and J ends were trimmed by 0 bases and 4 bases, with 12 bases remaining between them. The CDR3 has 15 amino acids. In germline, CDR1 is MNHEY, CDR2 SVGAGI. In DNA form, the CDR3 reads TGTGCCAGCAGTTACTCGGAGTTGGGGCTCACTGAAGCTTTCTTT. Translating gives CASSYSELGLTEAFF.

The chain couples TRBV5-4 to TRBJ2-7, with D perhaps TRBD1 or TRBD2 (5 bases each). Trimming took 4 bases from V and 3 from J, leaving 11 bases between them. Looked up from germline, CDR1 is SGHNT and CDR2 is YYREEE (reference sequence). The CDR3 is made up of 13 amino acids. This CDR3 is CASSRDASYEQYF. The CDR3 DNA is TGTGCCAGCAGCCGGGACGCCAGCTACGAGCAGTACTTC.

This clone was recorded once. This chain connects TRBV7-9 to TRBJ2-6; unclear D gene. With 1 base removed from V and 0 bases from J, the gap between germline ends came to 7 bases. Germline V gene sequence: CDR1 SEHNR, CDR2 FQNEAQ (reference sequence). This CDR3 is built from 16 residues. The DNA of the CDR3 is TGTGCCAGCAGCTTAGTACCTCTCTCTGGGGCCAACGTCCTGACTTTC. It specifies CASSLVPLSGANVLTF.

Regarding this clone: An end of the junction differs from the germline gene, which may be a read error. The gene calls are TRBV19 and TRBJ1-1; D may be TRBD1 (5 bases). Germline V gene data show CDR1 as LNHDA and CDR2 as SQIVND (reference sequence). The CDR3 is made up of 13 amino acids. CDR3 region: CASSTRQNSEAFF. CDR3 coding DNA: TGTGCCAGTAGTACCCGACAGAACAGTGAAGCTTTCTTT.

CDR3 residues: CASSGGQSNQPQHF. Here the CDR3 DNA reads TGTGCCAGCTCCGGAGGGCAAAGCAATCAGCCCCAGCATTTT. V usage is TRBV18 and J usage is TRBJ1-5; the D is unclear. The V end was cut by 6 bases, the J end by 1 base, with 10 bases between. The germline gives CDR1 KGHSH, CDR2 LQKENI. CDR3 length: 14 residues.

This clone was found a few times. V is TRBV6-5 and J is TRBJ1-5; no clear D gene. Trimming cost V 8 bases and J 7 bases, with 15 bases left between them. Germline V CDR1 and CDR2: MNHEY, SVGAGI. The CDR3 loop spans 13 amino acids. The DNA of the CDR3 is TGTGCCAGCCAACGGACGGGAAACCAGCCCCAGCATTTT. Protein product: CASQRTGNQPQHF.

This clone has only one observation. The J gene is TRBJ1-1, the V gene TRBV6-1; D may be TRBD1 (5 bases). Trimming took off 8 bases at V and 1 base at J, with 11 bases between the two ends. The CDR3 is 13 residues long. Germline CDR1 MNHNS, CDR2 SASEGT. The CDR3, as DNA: TGTGCCAGCGGGACCGGAGAGAACACTGAAGCTTTCTTT. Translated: CASGTGENTEAFF.